This record concerns one TCR beta chain sequence. This entry comes from a study of control samples from healthy donors and cancer patients. Profiling relied on immunoSEQ multiplex PCR, and the TCRdb table lists in-frame clones only, not all of them. The table has about 94,000 clones, 90% seen once; the top ten hold 3% to 4.5%. The germline CDR1 and CDR2 sequences are SGHTS and YDEGEE. Trimming stripped 1 base from V and 1 base from J, with 6 bases between. CDR3 length: 14 residues. Specimen: blood. The clonotype comes from a woman younger than 30 in good health. The chain combines TRBV5-8 with TRBJ1-5; D remains unclear. CDR3: CASSLFNSNQPQHF. The CDR3 DNA follows: TGTGCCAGCAGCTTGTTTAACAGCAATCAGCCCCAGCATTTT.